Below, 12 T cell receptor beta chains from the same sample are listed, as sequenced in a study of CD8 T cells in Susac syndrome. RNA, at about 0.45 to 1 ug, was reverse transcribed with random hexamers. TCRdb re-analysed the immunoSEQ multiplex PCR reads in MiXCR, keeping a single row per CDR3 protein. The repertoire holds 150,000 to 180,000 distinct CDR3 sequences, with around 95% as singletons. The sample taken for sequencing was CD4+ T cells from PBMCs. The receptor set was obtained from a human donor with Susac syndrome.

The chain has TRBV5-1 and TRBJ2-7; D not resolved. This CDR3 is built from 13 residues. Looked up from germline, CDR1 is SGHRS and CDR2 is YFSETQ. Trimming took 1 base from V and 4 from J, leaving 9 bases between them. The CDR3 bases are TGCGCCAGCAGCTTGCGGAATCCTTACGAGCAGTACTTC. Translating gives CASSLRNPYEQYF. Filled out from reference TRBV5-1 and TRBJ2-7, the complete variable domain reads KAGVTQTPRYLIKTRGQQVTLSCSPISGHRSVSWYQQTPGQGLQFLFEYFSETQRNKGNFPGRFSGRQFSNSRSEMNVSTLELGDSALYLCASSLRNPYEQYFGPGTRLTVT.

The chain links TRBV27 to TRBJ1-6; possibly TRBD1 for D (5 bases). This CDR3 comprises 14 residues. CDR1 is MNHEY and CDR2 is SMNVEV in the germline V gene (reference sequence). V was trimmed by 6 bases and J by 7 bases, leaving 13 bases between them. CDR3 region: CASRIGRDNSPLHF. DNA for the CDR3: TGTGCCAGCAGAATCGGCCGGGACAATTCACCCCTCCACTTT.

The V gene is TRBV20-1, the J gene TRBJ1-5; 7 bases line up with TRBD1. Germline CDR1 reads DFQATT; CDR2 reads SNEGSKA (reference sequence). There are 16 residues in the CDR3. V lost 3 bases to trimming and J lost 7 bases; unmatched junction nucleotides: 15. CDR3 nucleotide sequence: TGCAGTGCTAGGAACTTTCGACAGGGTGGAAAACAGCCCCAGCATTTT. Translated, it gives CSARNFRQGGKQPQHF.

The genes are TRBV7-9 and TRBJ2-4, with a weak D call TRBD1 (6 bases). The CDR3 is 15 residues long. In germline, CDR1 is SEHNR, CDR2 FQNEAQ (reference sequence). Trimming shortened V by 5 bases and J by 4 bases, and 15 bases separated the two germline ends. The CDR3 nucleotides read TGTGCCAGCAGCATCTCCGGGACACATAAAAACATTCAGTACTTC. Translated, it gives CASSISGTHKNIQYF.

The gene calls are TRBV29-1 and TRBJ2-3; tentatively, D is TRBD2 (5 bases). The CDR3 consists of 14 residues. With 5 bases removed from V and 1 base from J, the gap between germline ends came to 13 bases. The germline V gene encodes CDR1 SQVTM and CDR2 ANQGSEA. This CDR3 reads CSVRTAGGTDTQYF. CDR3 in DNA: TGCAGCGTTCGGACCGCCGGGGGCACAGATACGCAGTATTTT.

The rearrangement links TRBV9 to TRBJ2-1, with a tentative D call TRBD2 (6 bases). V was trimmed by 4 bases and J by 5 bases, leaving 16 bases between them. Germline CDR1 and CDR2: SGDLS and YYNGEE. The CDR3 consists of 15 residues. DNA for the CDR3: TGTGCCAGCAGCTCATCCGGGACTGGCCACAATGAGCAGTTCTTC. It specifies CASSSSGTGHNEQFF.

For the CDR3, the DNA is TGTGCCAGCCTCCTCGAGCAGTACTTC. This codes for CASLLEQYF. The chain carries TRBV9 and TRBJ2-7; D is unresolved. Germline V lookup: CDR1 SGDLS, CDR2 YYNGEE. This CDR3 comprises 9 residues. Trimming removed 7 bases from V and 6 bases from J, with 5 bases in between. The full variable domain, rest sourced from reference TRBV9 and TRBJ2-7, is DSGVTQTPKHLITATGQRVTLRCSPRSGDLSVYWYQQSLDQGLQFLIQYYNGEERAKGNILERFSAQQFPDLHSELNLSSLELGDSALYFCASLLEQYFGPGTRLTVT.

The rearrangement joins TRBV5-1 to TRBJ2-7, with a weak D call TRBD1 (5 bases). The length of the CDR3 is 12 residues. Germline CDR1 reads SGHRS; CDR2 reads YFSETQ. Between the trimmed V and J ends, which lost 5 bases and 3 bases, there was a span of 9 bases. CDR3 sequence reads: CASRQDHYEQYF. In nucleotides, the CDR3 is TGCGCCAGCAGACAGGACCACTACGAGCAGTACTTC.

V usage is TRBV4-1 and J usage is TRBJ2-3; D ambiguous. The germline gives CDR1 MGHRA, CDR2 YSYEKL. The germline V and J ends were trimmed by 1 base and 5 bases, with 7 bases remaining between them. The CDR3 is made up of 13 amino acids. CDR3 bases: TGCGCCAGCAGCCAAGTTATCAGAGATACGCAGTATTTT. It is translated as CASSQVIRDTQYF.

This clonotype has just one count. The chain couples TRBV24-1 to TRBJ2-3; D may be TRBD2 (7 bases). Trimming removed 6 bases at V and 4 bases at J, with 13 bases between. CDR1 is KGHDR and CDR2 is SFDVKD in the germline V gene. This CDR3 is 14 amino acids long. This CDR3 reads CATSFGGGADTQYF. The CDR3 DNA reads TGTGCCACCAGTTTCGGCGGGGGCGCAGATACGCAGTATTTT.

The chain uses TRBV20-1 and TRBJ2-5; D call uncertain. CDR3 length: 13 amino acids. V was clipped by 3 bases and J by 1 base, with 9 bases between them. From germline, CDR1 is DFQATT and CDR2 SNEGSKA (reference sequence). The CDR3 coding sequence is TGCAGTGCTAGGCCAAGGTCCCAAGAGACCCAGTACTTC. This codes for CSARPRSQETQYF.

The chain has TRBV7-9 and TRBJ2-5, with 7 bases aligning to TRBD1. CDR1 and CDR2 (germline): SEHNR, FQNEAQ (reference sequence). Trimming at V came to 6 bases and at J to 5 bases, leaving 12 bases not matched to a gene. The CDR3 is 15 amino acids. The CDR3 sequence: CASSPGTAVRETQYF. In nucleotides, the CDR3 is TGTGCCAGCAGTCCAGGGACAGCCGTCCGGGAGACCCAGTACTTC.